These T cell receptor beta chains were read from a single sample in a study of T-cell memory formation after mild COVID-19. One entry per CDR3 protein results from TCRdb running MiXCR on the 5' RACE reads. Among around 470,000 distinct CDR3 sequences, around 19% were seen once, and the ten largest hold 8.4%. The sequenced sample was PBMCs or a T cell subset sorted from them (not recorded which). These receptors all stem from an adult woman who had mild COVID-19 (a few samples of this study predate the infection). Cell type and time point are not known. The CDR3 runs from the conserved cysteine through the conserved F or W. The order of the fields is D gene, J gene, clone size, V gene, CDR3 DNA, CDR3 protein. The D gene is left open where the match is weak. Rows may omit the clone size; those that give it use once, few, many or a size class.

>.|TRBJ2-1|few|TRBV12-3/TRBV12-4
TGTGCCACCTTGGATGTCTACAATGAGCAGTTCTTC
CATLDVYNEQFF
>.|TRBJ1-3|few|TRBV5-1
TGCGCCAGCAGCTCTTATTCAGGGATCTCTGGAAACACCATATATTTT
CASSSYSGISGNTIYF
>.|TRBJ2-3|few|TRBV29-1
TGCAGCGTTGAGGGCAACCAGGATACGCAGTATTTT
CSVEGNQDTQYF
>.|TRBJ2-7|.|TRBV21-1
TGTGCCAGCATCTCGGTAGGGGTTCGCCCCACGTACGAGCAGTACTTC
CASISVGVRPTYEQYF
>TRBD2|TRBJ2-3|.|TRBV18
TGTGCCAGCTCACCCTCGTTGACTAGCGGGAGCGATACGCAGTATTTT
CASSPSLTSGSDTQYF
>.|TRBJ2-3|.|TRBV5-4
TGTGCCAGCAGCTTGGCCGGGAAGGTGGATACGCAGTATTTT
CASSLAGKVDTQYF
>TRBD2|TRBJ2-3|once|TRBV11-2
TGTGCCAGCAGCCCCATGGGTAGCGGGATAACAGATACGCAGTATTTT
CASSPMGSGITDTQYF
>.|TRBJ2-2|.|TRBV6-5
TGTGCCAGCAGTTACTCCGAGTACACCGGGGAGCTGTTTTTT
CASSYSEYTGELFF
>.|TRBJ2-7|many|TRBV29-1
TGCAGCGTTGCTTACTTCTCCTACGAGCAGTACTTC
CSVAYFSYEQYF
>.|TRBJ1-2|.|TRBV29-1
TGCAGCGTTGACCAACCGAGGGACACCCCATATGGCTACACCTTC
CSVDQPRDTPYGYTF
>.|TRBJ2-7|few|TRBV5-1
TGCGCCAGCAGCTTGTCGGGACTCGAGCAGTACTTC
CASSLSGLEQYF
>.|TRBJ2-7|few|TRBV7-9
TGTGCCAGCAGCTTAGGGGTAGGGTTGTTGTCCTACGAGCAGTACTTC
CASSLGVGLLSYEQYF
>TRBD1|TRBJ2-1|.|TRBV6-2/TRBV6-3
TGTGCCAGCAGCCATGCAAGGACAGGGGGATACAATGAGCAGTTCTTC
CASSHARTGGYNEQFF
>.|TRBJ2-6|.|TRBV30
TGTGCCTCCCAACCGGGACAACCTCCCCGGGGGGCCAACGTCCTGACTTTC
CASQPGQPPRGANVLTF
>.|TRBJ1-1|few|TRBV7-6
TGTGCCAGCAGCTCCCAATACCGGGACACTGAAGCTTTCTTT
CASSSQYRDTEAFF